The TCR beta chain described here comes from a study of technical replicates of blood from several donors. The germline CDR1 and CDR2 sequences are SSHAT and FNYEAQ (reference sequence). This CDR3 is 18 amino acids long. The count of this clone is one. One junction end disagrees with the germline gene, perhaps due to a read error. Assay: immunoSEQ multiplex PCR; the TCRdb copy retains only in-frame clones and omits some. The sample has 75,000 to 100,000 clones, about 94% seen once. The chain links TRBV7-7 to TRBJ2-2; 10 nucleotides align to TRBD1. The source of this sequence is a human donor in good health. The sequencing sample was made of T cells isolated from PBMCs. The CDR3 reads CASSLTLDRGESTGELFF. DNA of the CDR3: TGTGCTAGCAGCCTTACCTTGGACAGGGGGGAAAGCACCGGGGAGCTGTTTTTT.